Listed here are 24 T cell receptor beta chains from one sample, sequenced in a study of T cells after yellow fever vaccination. TCRdb fed the 5' RACE reads into MiXCR, producing one record per CDR3 protein. The data contain 200,000 to 300,000 distinct CDR3 sequences, around 6.7% of them singletons. Sequencing used CD4+ T cells sorted from PBMCs, obtained on the day of the yellow fever booster vaccination. The receptors were gathered from a man aged 25-45 years who received the YFV17D yellow fever vaccine.

The J gene is TRBJ2-5, the V gene TRBV20-1; 7 bases are shared with TRBD1. V was pared by 4 bases and J by 6 bases, with 5 bases of the junction left unmatched. This CDR3 is 12 amino acids long. From germline, CDR1 is DFQATT and CDR2 SNEGSKA (reference sequence). CDR3 in DNA: TGCAGTGCTATCAACAGGGGACAGACCCAGTACTTC. Residues: CSAINRGQTQYF.

Only a few counts were recorded for this clonotype. The chain employs TRBV7-9 and TRBJ2-3, with TRBD2 identical over 10 bases. V dropped 4 bases and J dropped 4; count of bases not matched to a gene: 5. CDR1 is SEHNR, CDR2 FQNEAQ, per germline (reference sequence). The CDR3 has 15 residues. The DNA of the CDR3 is TGTGCCAGCAGCTACCTAGCGGGAGTCTCAGATACGCAGTATTTT. Translated, it gives CASSYLAGVSDTQYF.

This clonotype was detected ten times or more. The chain combines TRBV7-2 with TRBJ1-4; weak D call: TRBD1 (5 bases). This CDR3 spans 15 amino acids. Germline V lookup: CDR1 SGHTA, CDR2 FQGNSA. Trimming stripped 1 base from V and 5 bases from J, with 11 bases between. CDR3: CASSLVGARNEKLFF. CDR3 nucleotide sequence: TGTGCCAGCAGCTTAGTAGGGGCGCGAAATGAAAAACTGTTTTTT.

This clonotype was detected ten times or more. The chain carries TRBV3-1 and TRBJ2-7, with TRBD2 matching over 11 bases. This CDR3 is 15 amino acids long. The germline V gene encodes CDR1 LGHDT and CDR2 YNNKEL (reference sequence). With 5 bases clipped from V and 0 bases from J, the junction kept 3 bases outside the gene matches. Written as DNA, the CDR3 is TGTGCCAGCAGCGCACTAGCGGGAGTCTCCTACGAGCAGTACTTC. Residues: CASSALAGVSYEQYF.

This clonotype was detected only a few times. This chain uses TRBV7-8 with TRBJ1-1; D perhaps matches TRBD1 (6 bases). The CDR3 has 13 residues. The germline V gene has CDR1 SGHVS and CDR2 FQNEAQ. Trimming took 8 bases from V and 0 from J, leaving 10 bases between them. Here the CDR3 reads CASGDNLNTEAFF. The CDR3 DNA follows: TGTGCCAGCGGGGACAACCTGAACACTGAAGCTTTCTTT.

The table lists this clonotype with many counts. The chain uses TRBV7-2 and TRBJ2-5, with a weak D call TRBD2 (5 bases). From germline, CDR1 is SGHTA and CDR2 FQGNSA. This CDR3 is 11 amino acids long. V dropped 8 bases and J dropped 5 bases, with 9 bases sitting between them. The CDR3 reads CASASGETQYF. Here the CDR3 DNA reads TGTGCCAGCGCGTCGGGGGAGACCCAGTACTTC.

This clonotype was detected many times. The chain is built from TRBV19 and TRBJ1-5; maybe TRBD1 (5 bases). Germline CDR1 LNHDA, CDR2 SQIVND (reference sequence). V dropped 4 bases and J dropped 4 bases, with 11 bases sitting between them. CDR3 length equals 14 residues. The DNA for the CDR3 is TGTGCCAGTAGTAAGGTGGGGCTAAATCAGCCCCAGCATTTT. Translating it yields CASSKVGLNQPQHF.

This clonotype showed up just a few times. The chain joins TRBV4-2 to TRBJ1-3; D remains unclear. Per germline, CDR1 LGHNA and CDR2 YNFKEQ. CDR3 length: 16 amino acids. Trimming removed 0 bases from V and 0 bases from J, with 9 bases in between. The CDR3 loop is CASSQERTDSGNTIYF. CDR3 DNA sequence: TGTGCCAGCAGCCAAGAACGGACCGACTCTGGAAACACCATATATTTT.

This chain connects TRBV7-6 to TRBJ2-3, with 9 bases that match TRBD2. The CDR3 runs to 14 residues. Per germline, CDR1 SGHVS and CDR2 FNYEAQ. V lost 7 bases and J lost 7; bases outside the gene matches: 9. CDR3 DNA sequence: TGTGCCAGCACCCGGGTAGCGGGAGACCATACGCAGTATTTT. Amino acid sequence: CASTRVAGDHTQYF. Complete variable domain (other parts from reference TRBV7-6 and TRBJ2-3): GAGVSQSPRYKVTKRGQDVALRCDPISGHVSLYWYRQALGQGPEFLTYFNYEAQQDKSGLPNDRFSAERPEGSISTLTIQRTEQRDSAMYRCASTRVAGDHTQYFGPGTRLTVL.

Only a few counts were recorded for this clonotype. The chain combines TRBV2 with TRBJ2-6; D is unresolved. The CDR3 covers 16 residues. V shed 4 bases and J shed 0 bases, with 10 bases lying between them. Germline CDR1 and CDR2: SNHLY and FYNNEI. The CDR3 reads CASSVRRPSGANVLTF. CDR3 coding DNA: TGTGCCAGCAGTGTAAGACGCCCCTCTGGGGCCAACGTCCTGACTTTC.

There are many counts of this clonotype. The rearrangement links TRBV7-2 to TRBJ2-1, with TRBD1 matching over 10 bases. This CDR3 is built from 13 residues. V lost 10 bases and J lost 6; bases outside the gene matches: 6. Germline-derived CDR1 and CDR2 are SGHTA and FQGNSA. CDR3 sequence: CATQGQGINEQFF. The CDR3 DNA follows: TGTGCCACCCAGGGACAGGGGATCAATGAGCAGTTCTTC.

This clonotype was observed at least ten times. The V and J genes are TRBV7-2 and TRBJ2-7, with 8 bases aligning to TRBD1. The CDR3 consists of 16 residues. The germline gives CDR1 SGHTA, CDR2 FQGNSA. Trimming took 2 bases from V and 2 from J; bases not matched to a gene: 8. CDR3 in amino acids: CASSLSARTGTYEQYF. The CDR3 DNA reads as TGTGCCAGCAGCTTATCTGCGAGGACAGGGACCTACGAGCAGTACTTC.

This clonotype was recorded at least ten times. This sequence joins TRBV20-1 and TRBJ2-1; 8 nucleotides line up with TRBD1. CDR3 length: 15 residues. V shed 0 bases, J shed 3 bases, and the junction held 4 bases outside the gene matches. Germline lookup yields CDR1 DFQATT and CDR2 SNEGSKA (reference sequence). The CDR3 sequence is CSARDRQGNYNEQFF. CDR3 nucleotides: TGCAGTGCTAGAGATAGACAGGGGAACTACAATGAGCAGTTCTTC.

This clonotype was observed at least ten times. This chain links TRBV5-1 with TRBJ2-7; TRBD2 might be the D (6 bases). Trimming pared 3 bases from V and 4 bases from J, leaving 20 bases between. The CDR3 consists of 16 residues. CDR1 is SGHRS and CDR2 is YFSETQ in the germline V gene. The CDR3 nucleotides are TGCGCCAGCAGCTACTCCCGGGACTCTGGGATATACGAGCAGTACTTC. Protein sequence: CASSYSRDSGIYEQYF.

This clonotype was picked up a small number of times. The chain recombines TRBV20-1 with TRBJ1-6, with D unclear. CDR3 length: 14 amino acids. V shed 0 bases and J shed 6 bases, with 9 bases lying between them. CDR1 DFQATT and CDR2 SNEGSKA come from the germline V gene (reference sequence). CDR3 DNA sequence: TGCAGTGCTAGAGATGGCACCCTTAATTCACCCCTCCACTTT. As protein: CSARDGTLNSPLHF.

As DNA, the CDR3 is TGTGCCAGCAGTGATCTCACAGGGGGACTCACTGAAGCTTTCTTT. This codes for CASSDLTGGLTEAFF. This chain uses TRBV6-1 with TRBJ1-1; 8 bases match TRBD1. The junction had 7 bases not matched to a gene; V was cut back by 3 bases and J by 4 bases. Germline V gives CDR1 MNHNS, CDR2 SASEGT. This CDR3 spans 15 amino acids.

The rearrangement uses TRBV7-8 and TRBJ2-3; 7 bases are shared with TRBD2. The germline V gene has CDR1 SGHVS and CDR2 FQNEAQ. J was trimmed by 7 bases and V by 1 base; bases with no gene match: 11. The CDR3 runs to 16 residues. CDR3 residues: CASSLGVAGVGYTQYF. The CDR3 coding sequence is TGTGCCAGCAGCTTAGGGGTGGCGGGAGTGGGGTATACGCAGTATTTT.

This clonotype was seen many times. The chain uses TRBV20-1 and TRBJ2-7; TRBD1 matches at 8 bases. Germline V gene lookup returns CDR1 DFQATT and CDR2 SNEGSKA (reference sequence). V shed 5 bases and J 0 bases; nucleotides not matched to a gene: 6. The CDR3 runs 14 residues. The CDR3 reads CSALDRDSSYEQYF. The CDR3 nucleotides are TGCAGTGCTTTGGACAGGGATAGCTCCTACGAGCAGTACTTC.

The sample holds a few counts of this clonotype. This CDR3 reads CASSGPTSPQRNTQYF. DNA of the CDR3: TGTGCCAGCAGTGGCCCGACTAGCCCTCAGAGAAATACGCAGTATTTT. J is TRBJ2-3 and V is TRBV6-1; 7 bases map to TRBD2. The trim removed 4 bases at V and 7 bases at J, leaving 14 bases unmatched. Germline CDR1 MNHNS, CDR2 SASEGT. The CDR3 has 16 amino acids.

This clonotype showed up many times. A read error may produce the germline difference seen at one junction end. The chain uses TRBV16 and TRBJ1-2; D remains ambiguous. CDR1 and CDR2 from the germline V gene are KGHSY and FQNENV. The CDR3 extends over 14 amino acids. As DNA, the CDR3 is TGTGCCAGCAGCCAATTACAACCCGAGGCGATTGGGCCTTTC. Translating it yields CASSQLQPEAIGPF.

Comments on this clonotype: A much larger clone differs from this one at a single base, so this may be a read error. The CDR3 spells CAISLAGYEQFF. For the CDR3, the DNA is TGTGCCATCAGCTTAGCCGGCTATGAGCAGTTCTTC. The chain employs TRBV7-2 and TRBJ2-1; D gene ambiguous. Looked up from germline, CDR1 is SGHTA and CDR2 is FQGNSA. The CDR3 is 12 amino acids.

The genes are TRBV7-9 and TRBJ2-3, with D perhaps TRBD2 (6 bases). This CDR3 has 14 residues. Trimming removed 3 bases from V and 2 bases from J, with 9 bases in between. Germline lookup yields CDR1 SEHNR and CDR2 FQNEAQ (reference sequence). CDR3 bases: TGTGCCAGCAGCTTGTCGGACTACACAGATACGCAGTATTTT. Translating it yields CASSLSDYTDTQYF.

This clonotype was seen a few times. The chain couples TRBV5-1 to TRBJ2-5; D may be TRBD1 (5 bases). CDR3 size: 18 residues. Trimming cost V 0 bases and J 0 bases, with 18 bases left between them. Germline V gene sequence: CDR1 SGHRS, CDR2 YFSETQ. The CDR3 DNA sequence: TGCGCCAGCAGCTTGGGTAGACAGTCTGTACCGTACCAAGAGACCCAGTACTTC. Amino acids: CASSLGRQSVPYQETQYF. The complete variable domain, with remaining parts taken from reference TRBV5-1 and TRBJ2-5, reads KAGVTQTPRYLIKTRGQQVTLSCSPISGHRSVSWYQQTPGQGLQFLFEYFSETQRNKGNFPGRFSGRQFSNSRSEMNVSTLELGDSALYLCASSLGRQSVPYQETQYFGPGTRLLVL.

The chain joins TRBV6-1 to TRBJ2-1, with unresolved D. This CDR3 comprises 15 residues. The germline V gene has CDR1 MNHNS and CDR2 SASEGT. The V gene lost 5 bases and the J gene lost 0 bases, with 11 bases spanning the gap. The CDR3 sequence: CASSPRRSSYNEQFF. The CDR3 nucleotides are TGTGCCAGCAGTCCCCGGCGGAGCTCCTACAATGAGCAGTTCTTC.